These 25 T cell receptor beta chains were all obtained from the same sample, sequenced in a study of radiotherapy plus CTLA-4 blockade in lung cancer. Assay: immunoSEQ multiplex PCR; the TCRdb copy retains only in-frame clones and omits some. Of tens of thousands of clones in the sample, under 90% are singletons; the top ten hold around 0.78%. This sample comprised peripheral blood, obtained from a patient treated with radiotherapy plus ipilimumab. The receptors stem from a human donor with non-small cell lung cancer who had stable disease on radiotherapy plus ipilimumab.

This chain connects TRBV5-1 to TRBJ2-6; 7 bases are a match to TRBD1. The CDR3 spans 17 residues. V lost 4 bases, J lost 1 base, and 8 bases stayed unmatched. CDR1 and CDR2 (germline): SGHRS, YFSETQ. CDR3 sequence: CASSPDGQVSGANVLTF. In nucleotides, the CDR3 is TGCGCCAGCAGCCCCGATGGACAGGTTTCTGGGGCCAACGTCCTGACTTTC.

This clone has a handful of counts. The gene calls are TRBV5-4 and TRBJ1-2; no clear D. Germline-derived CDR1 and CDR2 are SGHNT and YYREEE (reference sequence). The CDR3 consists of 13 residues. V was pared by 0 bases and J by 8 bases, with 11 bases between. This CDR3 is CASSLDGVGGYTF. The DNA of the CDR3 is TGTGCCAGCAGCTTGGATGGAGTGGGAGGCTACACCTTC.

This clone was seen only a few times. This chain links TRBV19 with TRBJ1-6, with 9 bases lining up with TRBD1. Trimming at V came to 3 bases and at J to 10 bases, leaving 4 bases not matched to a gene. The germline V gene encodes CDR1 LNHDA and CDR2 SQIVND (reference sequence). The CDR3 is 14 residues long. In DNA, the CDR3 is TGTGCCAGTAGTATCACCGGGACAGGGTCACCCCTCCACTTT. As protein: CASSITGTGSPLHF.

To note about this clone: One end of the junction varies from germline; a read error may be responsible. The chain uses TRBV29-1 and TRBJ2-5; TRBD1 aligns across 9 bases. The germline gives CDR1 SQVTM, CDR2 ANQGSEA. The CDR3 has 13 residues. The DNA of the CDR3 is TGCAGCGCCCTGGGACAGGGAATATACGAGCAGCACTTC. Translating it yields CSALGQGIYEQHF.

J is TRBJ2-5 and V is TRBV11-3; 9 nucleotides align to TRBD2. V shed 0 bases and J 6 bases; nucleotides not matched to a gene: 11. CDR3 length: 17 residues. The germline CDR1 and CDR2 sequences are SGHNT and YENEEA. The CDR3 nucleotides are TGTGCCAGCAGCTTAGATCAGAGGCGGGAGGGCCATAAGACCCAGTACTTC. Its protein is CASSLDQRREGHKTQYF.

The V and J genes are TRBV7-3 and TRBJ2-2; no reliable D call. With 2 bases removed from V and 1 base from J, the gap between germline ends came to 5 bases. The CDR3 consists of 14 residues. In germline, CDR1 is SGHTA, CDR2 FQGTGA. The CDR3 loop reads CASSLRLNTGELFF. CDR3 DNA sequence: TGTGCCAGCAGCTTACGTTTGAACACCGGGGAGCTGTTTTTT. The full variable domain, in which reference TRBV7-3 and TRBJ2-2 provide the parts outside the CDR3, is GAGVSQTPSNKVTEKGKYVELRCDPISGHTALYWYRQSLGQGPEFLIYFQGTGAADDSGLPNDRFFAVRPEGSVSTLKIQRTERGDSAVYLCASSLRLNTGELFFGEGSRLTVL.

The V and J genes are TRBV19 and TRBJ2-1; TRBD2 aligns across 7 bases. The germline V gene encodes CDR1 LNHDA and CDR2 SQIVND (reference sequence). V gave up 10 bases and J gave up 1 base; unmatched junction bases: 16. The CDR3 has 17 residues. CDR3 sequence reads: CATVGGRAGGSYNEQFF. DNA for the CDR3: TGTGCCACCGTTGGGGGGAGGGCCGGCGGGTCCTACAATGAGCAGTTCTTC.

This clone was counted between two and nine times. The rearrangement uses TRBV28 and TRBJ1-3; D gene uncertain. Per the germline V gene, CDR1 is MDHEN and CDR2 is SYDVKM. This CDR3 is 17 amino acids long. V was trimmed by 2 bases and J by 0 bases, leaving 14 bases between them. This CDR3 is CASSLIVGATSGNTIYF. DNA of the CDR3: TGTGCCAGCAGTTTAATCGTTGGTGCCACCTCTGGAAACACCATATATTTT.

V gene TRBV5-1 combines with J gene TRBJ1-2; 9 bases match TRBD1. Germline CDR1 reads SGHRS; CDR2 reads YFSETQ. CDR3 length equals 15 residues. The V segment lost 0 bases and the J segment 7 bases; nucleotides outside the gene matches: 7. This CDR3 reads CASSLAPGQGGGYTF. The DNA of the CDR3 is TGCGCCAGCAGCTTGGCCCCGGGACAGGGTGGTGGCTACACCTTC.

This chain uses TRBV5-1 with TRBJ2-1; 12 bases are a match to TRBD2. The CDR3 is 15 amino acids. The V gene's germline CDR1 is SGHRS and CDR2 YFSETQ. The V and J ends lost 5 bases and 4 bases, in that order; junction bases with no gene match: 4. This chain's CDR3 is CASSWTSGAYNEQFF. The CDR3 bases are TGCGCCAGCAGTTGGACTAGCGGGGCTTACAATGAGCAGTTCTTC.

The chain joins TRBV5-1 to TRBJ2-7; 8 positions agree with TRBD1. This CDR3 comprises 19 residues. The germline V gene encodes CDR1 SGHRS and CDR2 YFSETQ. Trimming took 0 bases from V and 2 from J; bases not matched to a gene: 16. The CDR3 is CASSLGDRTGRLLTYEQYF. CDR3 in DNA: TGCGCCAGCAGCTTGGGGGATCGGACAGGGAGACTGTTAACCTACGAGCAGTACTTC.

The rearrangement links TRBV2 to TRBJ1-5, with D perhaps matching TRBD1 (6 bases). The CDR3 spans 14 residues. Germline V gives CDR1 SNHLY, CDR2 FYNNEI. Trimming removed 6 bases at V and 3 bases at J, with 12 bases between. The CDR3 spells CASSAGGPNQPQHF. The CDR3 region has the DNA TGTGCCAGCAGCGCCGGGGGCCCCAATCAGCCCCAGCATTTT.

This clone was counted only a few times. The genes are TRBV18 and TRBJ2-5; 11 bases align to TRBD1. The trim removed 2 bases at V and 4 bases at J, leaving 15 bases unmatched. Germline V gene lookup returns CDR1 KGHSH and CDR2 LQKENI. There are 19 residues in the CDR3. This chain's CDR3 is CASSPISLTGTGGRETQYF. In nucleotides, the CDR3 is TGTGCCAGCTCACCAATCTCCCTTACCGGGACAGGGGGGAGAGAGACCCAGTACTTC.

The rearrangement links TRBV7-6 to TRBJ2-1; possibly TRBD2 for D (5 bases). Germline CDR1 reads SGHVS; CDR2 reads FNYEAQ. Trimming removed 2 bases at V and 6 bases at J, with 23 bases between. The CDR3 has 18 residues. As DNA, the CDR3 is TGTGCCAGCAGCTTATATCGGTGGACGCCGGATGAGGGCAATGAGCAGTTCTTC. Amino acid sequence: CASSLYRWTPDEGNEQFF. Combining the CDR3 with reference TRBV7-6 and TRBJ2-1 gives the whole variable domain GAGVSQSPRYKVTKRGQDVALRCDPISGHVSLYWYRQALGQGPEFLTYFNYEAQQDKSGLPNDRFSAERPEGSISTLTIQRTEQRDSAMYRCASSLYRWTPDEGNEQFFGPGTRLTVL.

This rearrangement joins TRBV9 to TRBJ2-1, with D uncertain. The CDR3 totals 14 residues. V was cut by 0 bases and J by 5 bases, with 9 bases left in between. Germline values: CDR1 SGDLS, CDR2 YYNGEE. CDR3 region: CASSVVGENNEQFF. Here the CDR3 DNA reads TGTGCCAGCAGCGTAGTTGGGGAAAACAATGAGCAGTTCTTC.

The chain links TRBV5-6 to TRBJ2-2, with D unresolved. This CDR3 comprises 15 residues. Trimming cost V 4 bases and J 4 bases, with 14 bases left between them. The V gene's germline CDR1 is SGHDT and CDR2 YYEEEE. CDR3 residues: CASSGPLRSTGELFF. DNA of the CDR3: TGTGCCAGCAGCGGACCCCTTAGGTCCACCGGGGAGCTGTTTTTT.

The chain uses TRBV4-1 and TRBJ2-1; 7 nucleotides align to TRBD2. Looked up from germline, CDR1 is MGHRA and CDR2 is YSYEKL. CDR3 size: 15 residues. The trim removed 3 bases at V and 2 bases at J, leaving 4 bases unmatched. The DNA of the CDR3 is TGCGCCAGCAGCCAGGCCGGGACTACCTACAATGAGCAGTTCTTC. Its translation: CASSQAGTTYNEQFF.

V is TRBV19 and J is TRBJ1-5, with unresolved D. The CDR3 sequence is 13 residues long. Germline CDR1 is LNHDA and CDR2 is SQIVND (reference sequence). Trimming shortened V by 7 bases and J by 5 bases, and 12 bases separated the two germline ends. The CDR3 nucleotides are TGTGCCAGTACCCAACGGGTAGATCAGCCCCAGCATTTT. This codes for CASTQRVDQPQHF.

This clone has a single count. J is TRBJ1-3 and V is TRBV30; unclear D gene. The CDR3 runs to 13 residues. Germline V gives CDR1 GTSNPN, CDR2 SVGIG (reference sequence). The V end lost 7 bases, the J end lost 0 bases, and 10 bases lay between the germline ends. The CDR3 region is CASLDNSGNTIYF. In DNA, the CDR3 is TGTGCCTCTCTCGACAACTCTGGAAACACCATATATTTT.

This chain uses TRBV2 with TRBJ2-7, with 10 bases identical to TRBD2. This CDR3 has 20 amino acids. Germline CDR1 reads SNHLY; CDR2 reads FYNNEI. Trimming cost V 2 bases and J 2 bases; bases outside gene matches: 18. The CDR3 sequence: CASSERGRTSGYENTYEQYF. CDR3 in DNA: TGTGCCAGCAGTGAAAGAGGTCGGACTAGCGGTTACGAAAATACCTACGAGCAGTACTTC.

This chain connects TRBV28 to TRBJ1-4; D remains unclear. Deletions cut 7 bases from V and 6 bases from J, with 18 bases between. The CDR3 spans 15 residues. Per the germline V gene, CDR1 is MDHEN and CDR2 is SYDVKM. In DNA, the CDR3 is TGTGCCAGCAAGAGAGGAGGCCCCGTTCATGAAAAACTGTTTTTT. Encoded protein: CASKRGGPVHEKLFF.

The chain combines TRBV15 with TRBJ2-7, with 10 bases that match TRBD2. The germline V gene has CDR1 LNHNV and CDR2 YYDKDF (reference sequence). The CDR3 loop spans 14 amino acids. After removal of 6 bases from V and 2 bases from J, the junction contained 4 bases not matched to a gene. Here the CDR3 DNA reads TGTGCCACCAGACACCTAGCGGGAGCCTACGAGCAGTACTTC. It codes for CATRHLAGAYEQYF.

The V and J genes are TRBV9 and TRBJ2-1; D is unresolved. Germline V lookup: CDR1 SGDLS, CDR2 YYNGEE. The CDR3 is 11 amino acids. With 4 bases removed from V and 5 bases from J, the gap between germline ends came to 4 bases. The CDR3: CASSTNNEQFF. DNA for the CDR3: TGTGCCAGCAGCACTAACAATGAGCAGTTCTTC.

About this clone itself: Other nucleotide sequences in the sample specify the same CDR3. The chain links TRBV9 to TRBJ1-1; D is unclear. Germline assignment: CDR1 SGDLS and CDR2 YYNGEE. The CDR3 totals 14 residues. Between the trimmed V and J ends, which lost 0 bases and 1 base, there was a span of 7 bases. CDR3 protein: CASSVAQKNTEAFF. The CDR3 bases are TGTGCCAGCAGCGTAGCCCAGAAGAACACTGAAGCTTTCTTT.

The V and J genes are TRBV4-1 and TRBJ1-2; D is undetermined. The CDR3 runs 14 residues. V was clipped by 3 bases and J by 4 bases, with 12 bases between them. Germline V gene sequence: CDR1 MGHRA, CDR2 YSYEKL. DNA for the CDR3: TGCGCCAGCAGCCAGGATACAAGGTTCTATGGCTACACCTTC. Its protein is CASSQDTRFYGYTF.